This T cell receptor (beta chain) was obtained from a study of blood T cell repertoires in COVID-19. Study in general: Acute and convalescent COVID-19 specimens originated in the United States, Italy and Spain. Nucleic acid was either cDNA or gDNA, and it came from T cells, B-cell-depleted T cells, or PBMCs.

Source study methods: The authors estimated nucleated cell counts from reference gene primer amplification. Sequencing was performed with immunoSEQ multiplex PCR; in TCRdb, only in-frame clones are kept and a portion is missing. The V and J calls and clone size are taken from that table; D and trimming were inferred from the DNA. The sample shows fewer than 250,000 clones, 70% to 90% of them seen only once. This clone was observed once. The CDR3 is 16 amino acids. With V trimmed by 3 bases and J by 3 bases, 9 bases remained unmatched. Germline CDR1 reads KGHSH; CDR2 reads LQKENI. The chain combines TRBV18 with TRBJ1-1, with 8 bases identical to TRBD1. The origin of this receptor is a man between 50 and 59 years old with acute or convalescent COVID-19. Sequenced material: peripheral blood. In nucleotides, the CDR3 is TGTGCCAGCTCACCCCGGACTCAGACAGGGGACACTGAAGCTTTCTTT. Its protein product is CASSPRTQTGDTEAFF.